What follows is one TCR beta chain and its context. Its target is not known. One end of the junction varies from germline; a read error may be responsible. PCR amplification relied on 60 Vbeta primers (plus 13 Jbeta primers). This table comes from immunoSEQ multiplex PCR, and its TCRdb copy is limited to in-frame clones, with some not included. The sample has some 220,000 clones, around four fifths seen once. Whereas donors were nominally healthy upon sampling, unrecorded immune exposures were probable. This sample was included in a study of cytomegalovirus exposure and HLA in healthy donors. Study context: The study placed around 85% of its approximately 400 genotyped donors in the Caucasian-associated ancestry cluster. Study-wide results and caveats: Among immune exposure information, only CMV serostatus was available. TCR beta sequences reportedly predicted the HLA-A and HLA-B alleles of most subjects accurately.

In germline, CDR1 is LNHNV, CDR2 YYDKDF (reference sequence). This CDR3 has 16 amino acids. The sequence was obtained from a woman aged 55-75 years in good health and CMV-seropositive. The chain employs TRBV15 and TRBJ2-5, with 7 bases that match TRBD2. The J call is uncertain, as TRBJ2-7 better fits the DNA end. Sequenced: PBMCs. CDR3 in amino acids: CATNRVLGGNSYEQYF. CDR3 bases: TGTGCCACCAACAGAGTCTTGGGAGGGAACTCCTACGAGCAGTACTTC.